This TCR beta chain was recorded in a study of control samples from healthy donors and cancer patients. TCRdb's table, derived via immunoSEQ multiplex PCR, lists solely in-frame clones and lacks some. The data show some 150,000 clones, approximately 93% seen once. CDR1 is MNHNS, CDR2 SASEGT, per germline. The CDR3 has 12 amino acids. Trimming stripped 5 bases from V and 9 bases from J, with 11 bases between. The rearrangement uses TRBV6-1 and TRBJ2-1; D is undetermined. What was sequenced was blood. The source of this sequence is a man aged 45 to 65 in good health. For the CDR3, the DNA is TGTGCCAGCAGTTCAGTTAGTCGTGAGCAGTTCTTC. Amino acid sequence: CASSSVSREQFF.